Listed below are T cell receptor beta chains from one sample, sequenced in a study of regulatory T cells in long-lasting Graves disease. TCRdb analysed the multiplex PCR reads with MiXCR anew, one entry per CDR3 protein. The top ten hold approximately 9.3% of the sample, which has a few hundred thousand distinct CDR3 sequences, approximately 13% seen once. These sequences were also reported in another study, on T cells in Graves' hyperthyroidism and ophthalmopathy.

The sequencing used peripheral blood mononuclear cells (PBMCs), collected at new diagnosis, from a patient treated with antithyroid drugs. The origin of the receptors is a man aged 25-45 years with Graves disease. Each CDR3 is given with its conserved first and last residue. A D gene is named only where the DNA matches it firmly. Clone sizes are given selectively: once, few, many, or a class where the clone is expanded.

v_gene,d_gene,j_gene,abundance,CDR3aa,CDR3nt
TRBV20-1,TRBD2,TRBJ2-7,many,CSARISGRPYSYEQYF,TGCAGTGCTAGAATTAGCGGGAGGCCTTATTCCTACGAGCAGTACTTC
TRBV24-1,NA,TRBJ2-7,NA,CATSDWRSSYEQYF,TGTGCCACCAGTGACTGGCGGAGCTCCTACGAGCAGTACTTC
TRBV28,NA,TRBJ1-1,many,CASRPLNTEAFF,TGTGCCAGCCGACCATTGAACACTGAAGCTTTCTTT
TRBV10-3,NA,TRBJ1-5,few,CAISVQDNQPQHF,TGTGCCATCAGTGTCCAGGATAATCAGCCCCAGCATTTT
TRBV7-2,TRBD1,TRBJ1-3,few,CASDRGIGNTIYF,TGTGCCAGCGACAGGGGTATCGGAAACACCATATATTTT
TRBV29-1,NA,TRBJ1-1,many,CSVGEGQNTEAFF,TGCAGCGTTGGCGAGGGACAGAACACTGAAGCTTTCTTT
TRBV30,NA,TRBJ2-3,many,CAWTPPGTTDTQYF,TGTGCCTGGACCCCCCCCGGAACCACAGATACGCAGTATTTT
TRBV28,NA,TRBJ2-3,many,CASSLPTPVTQYF,TGTGCCAGCAGTCTCCCGACCCCGGTTACGCAGTATTTT
TRBV6-1,NA,TRBJ2-6,NA,CASNGGANVLTF,TGTGCCAGCAACGGGGGGGCCAACGTCCTGACTTTC
TRBV2,TRBD1,TRBJ2-5,many,CASSPGTGKETQYF,TGTGCCAGCTCACCCGGGACAGGGAAAGAGACCCAGTACTTC
TRBV6-2/TRBV6-3,NA,TRBJ1-3,few,CASSYGASSGNTIYF,TGTGCCAGCAGTTACGGGGCGTCCTCTGGAAACACCATATATTTT
TRBV9,NA,TRBJ2-7,NA,CASSPRQGLNAYEQYF,TGTGCCAGCAGCCCCAGGCAGGGTCTAAACGCCTACGAGCAGTACTTC
TRBV6-1,NA,TRBJ2-3,many,CASRWSGPSTDTQYF,TGTGCCAGCAGGTGGAGCGGCCCGAGCACAGATACGCAGTATTTT
TRBV7-9,TRBD2,TRBJ2-7,many,CASSSRTSDGEQYF,TGTGCCAGCAGCTCCCGTACTAGCGATGGCGAGCAGTACTTC
TRBV5-1,TRBD2,TRBJ2-5,few,CASSPSGKYETQYF,TGCGCCAGCAGCCCTAGCGGGAAGTATGAGACCCAGTACTTC
TRBV7-8,NA,TRBJ2-7,many,CTSSLRPYEQYF,TGTACCAGCAGCTTAAGGCCCTACGAGCAGTACTTC
TRBV24-1,NA,TRBJ2-5,few,CATARTTQETQYF,TGTGCCACCGCGAGGACGACCCAAGAGACCCAGTACTTC
TRBV5-1,NA,TRBJ2-3,many,CASSLQVDTQYF,TGTGCCAGCAGCTTGCAGGTGGATACGCAGTATTTT
TRBV18,TRBD1,TRBJ1-2,few,CASSTSGQGNYGYTF,TGTGCCAGCTCAACCTCGGGACAGGGAAACTATGGCTACACCTTC
TRBV20-1,TRBD1,TRBJ2-3,few,CSATGQASTDTQYF,TGCAGTGCCACAGGACAGGCTAGCACAGATACGCAGTATTTT
TRBV6-1,NA,TRBJ2-1,NA,CASRVDPSPYNEQFF,TGTGCCAGCAGGGTGGACCCTAGTCCCTACAATGAGCAGTTCTTC
TRBV12-3/TRBV12-4,TRBD2,TRBJ2-2,few,CASRSNGLAGAGELFF,TGTGCCAGCAGGTCGAACGGACTAGCGGGAGCCGGGGAGCTGTTTTTT
TRBV15,TRBD1,TRBJ1-1,many,CATRGQTNTEAFF,TGTGCCACCAGGGGACAGACGAACACTGAAGCTTTCTTT
TRBV29-1,TRBD2,TRBJ2-7,many,CSVDGGRLDEQYF,TGCAGCGTTGACGGCGGGAGACTCGACGAGCAGTACTTC
TRBV20-1,TRBD2,TRBJ2-3,many,CSAQTSGSADTQYF,TGCAGTGCCCAGACTAGCGGGAGTGCCGATACGCAGTATTTT
TRBV7-9,NA,TRBJ1-2,few,CASSFRDGGYTF,TGTGCCAGCAGCTTCCGGGACGGTGGCTACACCTTC
TRBV7-9,TRBD1,TRBJ2-1,many,CASSLPGGQQKGEQFF,TGTGCCAGCAGCTTACCAGGGGGACAACAAAAGGGTGAGCAGTTCTTC
TRBV20-1,TRBD2,TRBJ2-3,many,CSARLLGLAGRTDTQYF,TGCAGTGCTAGACTTTTGGGGCTAGCGGGACGCACAGATACGCAGTATTTT
TRBV15,NA,TRBJ2-7,many,CATSRAGAHSYEQYF,TGTGCCACCAGCAGAGCGGGGGCCCATTCCTACGAGCAGTACTTC
TRBV9,NA,TRBJ2-3,many,CASSGGGSGTDTQYF,TGTGCCAGCAGCGGTGGAGGTAGCGGAACAGATACGCAGTATTTT
TRBV29-1,NA,TRBJ2-3,many,CSVEGRGGTDTQYF,TGCAGCGTTGAGGGGCGGGGAGGAACAGATACGCAGTATTTT
TRBV2,NA,TRBJ1-2,many,CASRPDGGHGYTF,TGTGCCAGCAGACCGGACGGGGGACATGGCTACACCTTC
TRBV7-9,TRBD2,TRBJ2-7,NA,CASSLAELIAGASYEQYF,TGTGCCAGCAGCTTAGCAGAGTTGATAGCGGGAGCCTCCTACGAGCAGTACTTC
TRBV7-9,TRBD2,TRBJ2-1,many,CASSLAISGSPYNEQFF,TGTGCCAGCAGCTTAGCGATTAGCGGGAGTCCCTACAATGAGCAGTTCTTC
TRBV19,NA,TRBJ2-1,few,CASRVGRDAYNEQFF,TGTGCCAGTAGGGTAGGGCGGGACGCCTACAATGAGCAGTTCTTC
TRBV19,NA,TRBJ2-4,NA,CASSIRESPIAKNIQYF,TGTGCCAGTAGTATTCGAGAGAGTCCCATAGCCAAAAACATTCAGTACTTC
TRBV7-9,TRBD2,TRBJ2-2,few,CASSALGAGRAGELFF,TGTGCCAGCAGCGCCCTGGGAGCGGGAAGGGCCGGGGAGCTGTTTTTT
TRBV20-1,TRBD1,TRBJ1-2,NA,CSAEQGGLNYGYTF,TGCAGTGCGGAACAGGGGGGACTCAACTATGGCTACACCTTC
TRBV5-1,NA,TRBJ2-7,few,CASSLPSRDEQYF,TGCGCCAGCAGTCTACCCAGTCGGGACGAGCAGTACTTC
TRBV25-1,NA,TRBJ1-2,few,CASSWSQGNGYTF,TGTGCCAGCAGTTGGTCTCAGGGGAATGGCTACACCTTC
TRBV11-2,NA,TRBJ1-2,many,CASSLTRYGYTF,TGTGCCAGCAGCCTCACTCGCTATGGCTACACCTTC
TRBV2,NA,TRBJ2-6,many,CASGSGLYSGANVLTF,TGTGCCAGCGGATCGGGTTTGTACTCTGGGGCCAACGTCCTGACTTTC
TRBV6-1,TRBD1,TRBJ1-1,NA,CASSARQGENTEAFF,TGTGCCAGCAGTGCGAGACAGGGGGAAAACACTGAAGCTTTCTTT
TRBV25-1,NA,TRBJ1-3,NA,CASTGPDGNTIYF,TGTGCCAGCACTGGTCCAGATGGAAACACCATATATTTT
TRBV2,TRBD2,TRBJ2-1,many,CASRGTGPAGLAGGHSYNEQFF,TGTGCCAGCAGGGGGACAGGGCCGGCGGGACTAGCGGGAGGACACTCTTACAATGAGCAGTTCTTC
TRBV6-1,NA,TRBJ1-5,NA,CASRDRFNQPQHF,TGTGCCAGCAGAGACAGGTTCAATCAGCCCCAGCATTTT